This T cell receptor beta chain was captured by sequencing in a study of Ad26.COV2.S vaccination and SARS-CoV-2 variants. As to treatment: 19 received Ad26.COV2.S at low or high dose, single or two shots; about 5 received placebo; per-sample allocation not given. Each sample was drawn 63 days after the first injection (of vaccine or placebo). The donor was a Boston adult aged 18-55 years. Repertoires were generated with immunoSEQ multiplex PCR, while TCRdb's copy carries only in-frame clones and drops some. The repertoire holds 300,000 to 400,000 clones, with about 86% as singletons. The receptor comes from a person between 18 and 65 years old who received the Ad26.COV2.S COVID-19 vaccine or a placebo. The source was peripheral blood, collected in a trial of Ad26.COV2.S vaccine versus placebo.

The CDR3 is CASSYGLAGGISGDTQYF. The CDR3 DNA sequence: TGTGCCAGCAGTTACGGACTAGCGGGGGGGATATCCGGAGATACGCAGTATTTT. This chain links TRBV5-8 with TRBJ2-3; TRBD2 agrees at 15 bases. The CDR3 runs to 18 residues. Trimming cost V 5 bases and J 5 bases; bases outside gene matches: 12. Per the germline V gene, CDR1 is SGHTS and CDR2 is YDEGEE.